The 27 T cell receptor beta chains presented below share a single source sample, sequenced in a study of tumor-infiltrating lymphocytes in primary liver carcinoma. Co-extraction yielded RNA and DNA from approximately 22-30 mg of unsorted bulk tissue. TCR beta cDNA came from about 0.45 ug total RNA, primed with a constant-region primer. Three rounds of nested multiplex PCR with slightly modified ARM-PCR produced TCR beta libraries. The first two PCR rounds used TRBV1-TRBV30 primers with a Cbeta primer, 10 cycles each. TCRdb fed the multiplex PCR reads into MiXCR, producing one record per CDR3 protein. The sample lists around 190,000 distinct CDR3 sequences, approximately 80% seen once, with 15% to 20% in the top ten. Sequencing input: tumor tissue from primary liver carcinoma. These receptors originate from a man in his forties or fifties with primary liver carcinoma and hepatitis B virus infection.

Notes on this clonotype: Sequence at one end of the junction differs from germline and may be a read error. This rearrangement joins TRBV30 to TRBJ2-2, with D perhaps TRBD2 (7 bases). This CDR3 is built from 12 residues. CDR1 and CDR2 from the germline V gene are GTSNPN and SVGIG (reference sequence). Written as DNA, the CDR3 is TGTGCCTGGAGAGTACAGGGAGGGGGGCTGTTTTTT. Translating gives CAWRVQGGGLFF. Variable domain in full (rest from reference TRBV30 and TRBJ2-2): SQTIHQWPATLVQPVGSPLSLECTVEGTSNPNLYWYRQAAGRGLQLLFYSVGIGQISSEVPQNLSASRPQDRQFILSSKKLLLSDSGFYLCAWRVQGGGLFFGEGSRLTVL.

On this clonotype: Germline and junction disagree at one end, which may indicate a read error. The chain employs TRBV5-5 and TRBJ2-2; D remains ambiguous. This CDR3 is 16 amino acids long. Germline V lookup: CDR1 SGHKS, CDR2 YYEKEE (reference sequence). DNA for the CDR3: TGTGTCAGCAGCCCCTCCCCGTGGGTGAACACCGGGGAGCTGTTTTTT. It translates to CVSSPSPWVNTGELFF.

This clonotype was seen at least ten times. The chain couples TRBV7-9 to TRBJ2-5, with D maybe TRBD2 (7 bases). The CDR3 extends over 12 amino acids. The V end was cut by 7 bases, the J end by 4 bases, with 10 bases between. The germline V gene has CDR1 SEHNR and CDR2 FQNEAQ (reference sequence). CDR3 amino acids: CASNREGETQYF. The CDR3 DNA is TGTGCCAGCAACAGGGAGGGAGAGACCCAGTACTTC.

Notes on this clonotype: An end of the junction does not agree with germline; a read error may underlie this. The rearrangement uses TRBV28 and TRBJ2-4; D unresolved. Per the germline V gene, CDR1 is MDHEN and CDR2 is SYDVKM. The CDR3 spans 11 residues. CDR3 loop: CVSSSVFIQYF. CDR3 in DNA: TGTGTCAGCAGTTCGGTATTTATACAGTACTTC. The complete variable domain, with remaining parts taken from reference TRBV28 and TRBJ2-4, reads DVKVTQSSRYLVKRTGEKVFLECVQDMDHENMFWYRQDPGLGLRLIYFSYDVKMKEKGDIPEGYSVSREKKERFSLILESASTNQTSMYLCVSSSVFIQYFGAGTRLSVL.

The chain joins TRBV2 to TRBJ2-1, with D unclear. This CDR3 is 14 amino acids long. Germline V lookup: CDR1 SNHLY, CDR2 FYNNEI. Deletions cut 6 bases from V and 6 bases from J, with 15 bases between. DNA of the CDR3: TGTGCCAGCAGAGTATGGCTAGTGGGCAATGAGCAGTTCTTC. Its translation: CASRVWLVGNEQFF.

V gene TRBV6-2 or TRBV6-3 combines with J gene TRBJ1-2; unclear D gene. V was shortened by 6 bases and J by 4 bases, with 12 bases between the two germline ends. Germline assignment: CDR1 MNHEY and CDR2 SVGEGT. CDR3 size: 13 residues. The CDR3 bases are TGTGCCAGCAGCCCCCTTAGCGGCTATGGCTACACCTTC. It yields the protein CASSPLSGYGYTF.

The V gene is TRBV11-3, the J gene TRBJ2-1; tentatively, D is TRBD2 (5 bases). The V gene's germline CDR1 is SGHNT and CDR2 YENEEA. This CDR3 is built from 16 residues. The chain's CDR3 is CVRSLISVRPYNEQFF. The CDR3 bases are TGTGTCAGGAGCCTGATTAGCGTGAGACCCTACAATGAGCAGTTCTTC.

This clonotype was detected once. Sequence at one end of the junction differs from germline and may be a read error. The CDR3 region has the DNA TGTGCCAGCACACGGACGGGGTTGGTAGCGGGAGGGCCCTCAGAGACCCACTACTTC. Protein product: CASTRTGLVAGGPSETHYF. The J gene is TRBJ2-5, the V gene TRBV6-5; the match to TRBD2 covers 11 bases. The germline CDR1 and CDR2 sequences are MNHEY and SVGAGI. This CDR3 region has 19 residues.

In the case of this clonotype: A junction boundary mismatches the germline segment, possibly from a read error. The genes are TRBV6-1 and TRBJ2-3; 7 positions agree with TRBD1. Germline V gene data show CDR1 as MNHNS and CDR2 as SASEGT. The CDR3 is 12 amino acids. The CDR3 sequence is CASKSWTGTLYF. CDR3 bases: TGTGCCAGCAAATCGTGGACAGGCACGCTGTATTTT.

Regarding this clonotype: A junction end diverges from the germline sequence, so it may reflect a read error. The chain uses TRBV6-1 and TRBJ1-2; 9 bases are shared with TRBD1. This CDR3 spans 15 amino acids. Germline CDR1 reads MNHNS; CDR2 reads SASEGT. The CDR3 region has the DNA TGTGCTAGCATAATTTCCGGGACAGGGTCTGACGGCTACACCTTC. It encodes CASIISGTGSDGYTF.

Note on this clonotype: At one boundary the junction diverges from the germline segment, which might be a read error. V is TRBV4-3 and J is TRBJ2-4, with TRBD2 as a possible D gene (6 bases). The germline CDR1 and CDR2 sequences are LGHNA and YSLEER. CDR3 length: 13 amino acids. This CDR3 reads CASSQEEGTIQYF. CDR3 in DNA: TGCGCCAGTAGCCAAGAGGAGGGCACTATTCAGTACTTC.

Notes on this clonotype: The junction shows a germline mismatch at one end, possibly a read error. The CDR3, as DNA: TGTACCAGCGGCCAGTATGGGACTAGCGGTAGCTACAATGAGCAGTTCTTC. Protein product: CTSGQYGTSGSYNEQFF. The chain carries TRBV14 and TRBJ2-1, with 11 bases aligning to TRBD2. From germline, CDR1 is SGHDN and CDR2 FVKESK. The CDR3 runs 17 residues.

Worth noting for this clonotype: No conserved phenylalanine or tryptophan ends this CDR3, so it is likely a read error. The chain is built from TRBV5-4 and TRBJ1-5; no clear D. CDR3 size: 14 residues. Germline CDR1 and CDR2: SGHNT and YYREEE (reference sequence). For the CDR3, the DNA is TGTGCCAGCGGCTTGGTGACTAATGATCAGCCCCAGCATTAT. Amino acid sequence: CASGLVTNDQPQHY.

The V and J genes are TRBV29-1 and TRBJ2-7; D call uncertain. The CDR3 has 13 residues. CDR1 and CDR2 (germline): SQVTM, ANQGSEA. V was clipped by 6 bases and J by 6 bases, with 18 bases between them. The CDR3 coding sequence is TGCAGCGTCCCTGCGCCAGCTATTCCCGAGCAGTACTTC. This codes for CSVPAPAIPEQYF.

Points on this clonotype: A clone one base away is much larger, so this may be a read error. It is likely a read error, because the conserved phenylalanine at the end of the CDR3 is missing. This chain connects TRBV5-1 to TRBJ2-1; D remains unclear. Trimming cost V 0 bases and J 7 bases, with 11 bases left between them. The CDR3 sequence is 14 residues long. Germline V gene data show CDR1 as SGHRS and CDR2 as YFSETQ. The CDR3 DNA is TGCGCCAGCAGCTTGGAACTGCAGCGAAATGAGCAGTTCTCC. Its translation is CASSLELQRNEQFS.

This clonotype was picked up many times. The chain uses TRBV7-9 and TRBJ1-1, with D perhaps TRBD1 (5 bases). Germline V gene sequence: CDR1 SEHNR, CDR2 FQNEAQ (reference sequence). The CDR3 spans 13 residues. Trimming removed 2 bases from V and 5 bases from J, with 9 bases in between. In DNA, the CDR3 is TGTGCCAGCAGCTTACAGGAGGGGACTGAAGCTTTCTTT. Protein sequence: CASSLQEGTEAFF.

In the case of this clonotype: One end of the junction does not line up with germline, which may come from a read error. The gene calls are TRBV29-1 and TRBJ1-1; 8 bases line up with TRBD1. This CDR3 contains 14 residues. Germline CDR1 SQVTM, CDR2 ANQGSEA. The CDR3 here is CSVESGQVTTEAFF. CDR3 nucleotide sequence: TGCAGTGTTGAGTCGGGACAGGTGACGACTGAAGCTTTCTTT.

Note on this clonotype: A read error may account for a junction end that differs from germline. The chain is built from TRBV6-1 and TRBJ1-4, with TRBD1 as a possible D gene (5 bases). Per germline, CDR1 MNHNS and CDR2 SASEGT. This CDR3 region has 16 residues. The CDR3 loop reads CASKEVGQGINEKLFF. The CDR3 DNA reads TGTGCCAGCAAAGAAGTCGGTCAGGGAATTAATGAAAAGCTGTTTTTT.

Points on this clonotype: One base away lies a much larger clone, so this may be a sequencing read error. The J gene is TRBJ2-5, the V gene TRBV5-1; D remains ambiguous. Germline CDR1 reads SGHRS; CDR2 reads YFSETQ. CDR3 length: 13 residues. The DNA of the CDR3 is TGCACCAGCAGCTTGGGGAATGCGGAGACCCAGTACTTC. Its protein is CTSSLGNAETQYF.

Of note for this clonotype: No DNA is shown, since the ends of the CDR3 on it are uncertain; the CDR3 is the one TCRdb lists. This chain uses TRBV5-1 with TRBJ2-1. CDR1 SGHRS and CDR2 YFSETQ come from the germline V gene. Both ends counted, the CDR3 spans 12 residues. The CDR3 loop is CASSSYSCEQFF.

As for this clonotype: This CDR3 fails to terminate in the conserved phenylalanine or tryptophan, so it likely reflects a read error. This chain's CDR3 is CPSSLGREGRDEQFV. The CDR3 DNA follows: TGTCCCAGCAGCTTAGGGCGGGAGGGCCGCGATGAGCAGTTCGTC. V and J are TRBV11-3 and TRBJ2-1; TRBD2 matches at 9 bases. The germline V gene encodes CDR1 SGHNT and CDR2 YENEEA. The CDR3 is made up of 15 amino acids.

The V call is TRBV11-1, the J call TRBJ2-2, with no clear D. V was pared by 6 bases and J by 3 bases, with 11 bases between. There are 14 residues in the CDR3. CDR1 is SGHAT and CDR2 is FQDESV in the germline V gene (reference sequence). The DNA of the CDR3 is TGTGCCAGCAGACCGAGCCTTGACACCGGGGAGCTGTTTTTT. It is translated as CASRPSLDTGELFF.

Concerning this clonotype: In this CDR3 the conserved last residue, phenylalanine or tryptophan, is missing, so a read error is likely. The chain recombines TRBV6-5 with TRBJ2-7; D may match TRBD1 or TRBD2 (5 bases each). Trimming removed 6 bases at V and 3 bases at J, with 15 bases between. CDR3 length equals 14 residues. Germline CDR1 and CDR2: MNHEY and SVGAGI. The CDR3 loop is CASRPGTGRYEQYI. The CDR3 bases are TGTGCCAGCAGACCTGGGACGGGACGCTACGAGCAGTACATC.

Details on this clonotype: A single base separates this from a much larger clone, so it may be a read error. V usage is TRBV5-6 and J usage is TRBJ2-1, with no clear D. Germline CDR1 SGHDT, CDR2 YYEEEE. The CDR3 sequence is 13 residues long. The V end lost 1 base, the J end lost 13 bases, and 15 bases lay between the germline ends. DNA of the CDR3: TGTGCCAGCAGCTTGTTTAGGGTCGGTGACCAGTTCTTC. This encodes CASSLFRVGDQFF.

Only one count was recorded for this clonotype. Germline is not matched at one junction end, which may reflect a read error. V gene TRBV5-4 combines with J gene TRBJ2-1; D unclear. The CDR3 loop spans 16 amino acids. Germline CDR1 reads SGHNT; CDR2 reads YYREEE (reference sequence). DNA of the CDR3: TGTGCCAGCAGCTTGCCAACCAGCCCTAGGTACAATGAGCAGTTATTC. It encodes CASSLPTSPRYNEQLF. The full variable domain, rest sourced from reference TRBV5-4 and TRBJ2-1, is ETGVTQSPTHLIKTRGQQVTLRCSSQSGHNTVSWYQQALGQGPQFIFQYYREEENGRGNFPPRFSGLQFPNYSSELNVNALELDDSALYLCASSLPTSPRYNEQLFGPGTRLTVL.

Of note for this clonotype: Germline and junction disagree at one end, which may indicate a read error. This chain connects TRBV6-2 or TRBV6-3 to TRBJ2-7; no clear D. CDR1 and CDR2 from the germline V gene are MNHEY and SVGEGT. The CDR3 has 13 amino acids. The CDR3, as DNA: TGTGCCAGCAGTTACGAGGTACCATACGAGCAGTTATTC. Its translation is CASSYEVPYEQLF.

This clonotype was found a few times. This may stem from a read error, because a much larger clone lies one nucleotide away. The genes are TRBV5-1 and TRBJ1-2; no clear D gene. The germline V and J ends were trimmed by 6 bases and 4 bases, with 16 bases remaining between them. Germline lookup yields CDR1 SGHRS and CDR2 YFSETQ. This CDR3 comprises 14 residues. The CDR3 here is CASNPASGGYGYTF. The CDR3 coding sequence is TGCGCCAGCAACCCCGCGTCAGGAGGCTATGGCTACACCTTC.